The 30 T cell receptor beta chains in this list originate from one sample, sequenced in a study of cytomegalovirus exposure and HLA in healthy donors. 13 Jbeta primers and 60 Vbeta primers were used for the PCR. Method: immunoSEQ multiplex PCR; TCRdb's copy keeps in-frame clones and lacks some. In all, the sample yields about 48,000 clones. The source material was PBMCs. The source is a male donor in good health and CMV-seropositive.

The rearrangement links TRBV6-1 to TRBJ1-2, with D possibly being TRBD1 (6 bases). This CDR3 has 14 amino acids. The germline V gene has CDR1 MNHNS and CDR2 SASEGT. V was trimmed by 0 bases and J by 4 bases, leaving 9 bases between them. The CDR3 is CASSEAGGGYGYTF. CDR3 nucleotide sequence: TGTGCCAGCAGTGAAGCAGGGGGGGGCTATGGCTACACCTTC.

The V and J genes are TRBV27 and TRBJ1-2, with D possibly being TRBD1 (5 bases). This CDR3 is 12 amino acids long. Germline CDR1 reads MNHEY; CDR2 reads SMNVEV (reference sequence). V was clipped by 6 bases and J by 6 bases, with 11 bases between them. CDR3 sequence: CASRGPGHGYTF. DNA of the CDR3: TGTGCCAGCAGAGGGCCAGGGCATGGCTACACCTTC.

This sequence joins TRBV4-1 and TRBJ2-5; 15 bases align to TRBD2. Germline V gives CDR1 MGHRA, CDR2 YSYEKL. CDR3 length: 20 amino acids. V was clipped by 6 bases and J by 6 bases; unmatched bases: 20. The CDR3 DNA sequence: TGCGCCAGCAGTCAGCCGTCGAACCCGGGACTAGCGGGGGGTGGGAAGACCCAGTACTTC. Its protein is CASSQPSNPGLAGGGKTQYF.

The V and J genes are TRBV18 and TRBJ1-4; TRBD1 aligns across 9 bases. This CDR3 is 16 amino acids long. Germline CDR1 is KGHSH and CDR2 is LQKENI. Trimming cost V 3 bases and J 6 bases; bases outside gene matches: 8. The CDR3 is CASSPARGQGYEKLFF. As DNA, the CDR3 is TGTGCCAGCTCACCCGCACGGGGACAGGGTTATGAAAAACTGTTTTTT.

Written as DNA, the CDR3 is TGTGCCAGCAGTGGGGGGGGCGGAGGAAACACCATATATTTT. It encodes CASSGGGGGNTIYF. The chain combines TRBV25-1 with TRBJ1-3; D is perhaps TRBD1 (6 bases). CDR3 length: 14 amino acids. With 4 bases removed from V and 4 bases from J, the gap between germline ends came to 11 bases. Germline CDR1 and CDR2: MGHDK and SYGVNS.

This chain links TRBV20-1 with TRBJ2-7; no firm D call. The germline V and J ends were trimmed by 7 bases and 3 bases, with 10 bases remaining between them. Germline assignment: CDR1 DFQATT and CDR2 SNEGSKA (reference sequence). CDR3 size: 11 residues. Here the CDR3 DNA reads TGCAGTGTCTTACAGTACTACGAGCAGTACTTC. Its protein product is CSVLQYYEQYF.

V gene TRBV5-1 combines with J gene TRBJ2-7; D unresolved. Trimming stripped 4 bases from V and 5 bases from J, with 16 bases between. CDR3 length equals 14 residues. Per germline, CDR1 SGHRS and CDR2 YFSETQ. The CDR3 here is CASSGLEPLNEQYF. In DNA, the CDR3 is TGCGCCAGCAGCGGGCTGGAACCCCTAAACGAGCAGTACTTC.

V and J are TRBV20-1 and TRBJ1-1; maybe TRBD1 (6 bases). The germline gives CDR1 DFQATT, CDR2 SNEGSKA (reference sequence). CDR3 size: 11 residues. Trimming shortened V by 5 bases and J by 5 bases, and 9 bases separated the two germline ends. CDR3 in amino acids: CSAYRETEAFF. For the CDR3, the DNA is TGCAGTGCTTACAGGGAAACTGAAGCTTTCTTT.

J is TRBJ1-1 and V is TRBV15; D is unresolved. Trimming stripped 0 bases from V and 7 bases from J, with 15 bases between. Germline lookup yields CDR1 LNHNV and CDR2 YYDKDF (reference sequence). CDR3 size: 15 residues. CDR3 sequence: CATSRDVGGSGEAFF. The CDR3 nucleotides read TGTGCCACCAGCAGAGATGTAGGCGGTTCGGGTGAAGCTTTCTTT.

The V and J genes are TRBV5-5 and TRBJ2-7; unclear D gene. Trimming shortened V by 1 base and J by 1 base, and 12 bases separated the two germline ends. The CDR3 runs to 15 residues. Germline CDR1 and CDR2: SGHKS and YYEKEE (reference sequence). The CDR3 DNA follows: TGTGCCAGCAGCTTGCCACCAGGCCCTTCCTACGAGCAGTACTTC. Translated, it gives CASSLPPGPSYEQYF.

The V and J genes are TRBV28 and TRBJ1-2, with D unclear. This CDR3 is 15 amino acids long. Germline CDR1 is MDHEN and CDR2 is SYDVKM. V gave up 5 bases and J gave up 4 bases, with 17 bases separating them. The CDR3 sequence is CASSPLGLLGYGYTF. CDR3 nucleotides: TGTGCCAGCAGTCCCCTGGGTCTACTAGGCTATGGCTACACCTTC.

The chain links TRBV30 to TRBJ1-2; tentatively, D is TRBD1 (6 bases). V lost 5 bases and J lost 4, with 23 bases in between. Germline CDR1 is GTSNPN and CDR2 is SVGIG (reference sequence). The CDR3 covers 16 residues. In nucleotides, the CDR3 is TGTGCCTGGGCGTGGGGACATCAATTTCGGGGCTATGGCTACACCTTC. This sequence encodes CAWAWGHQFRGYGYTF.

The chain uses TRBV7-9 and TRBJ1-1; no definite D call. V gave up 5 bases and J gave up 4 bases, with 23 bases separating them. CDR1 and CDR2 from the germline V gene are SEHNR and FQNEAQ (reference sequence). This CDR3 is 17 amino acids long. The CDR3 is CASSLPTRRGRGTEAFF. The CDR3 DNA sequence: TGTGCCAGCAGCCTTCCCACCCGCCGGGGTCGGGGCACTGAAGCTTTCTTT. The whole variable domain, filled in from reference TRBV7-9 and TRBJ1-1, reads DTGVSQNPRHKITKRGQNVTFRCDPISEHNRLYWYRQTLGQGPEFLTYFQNEAQLEKSRLLSDRFSAERPKGSFSTLEIQRTEQGDSAMYLCASSLPTRRGRGTEAFFGQGTRLTVV.

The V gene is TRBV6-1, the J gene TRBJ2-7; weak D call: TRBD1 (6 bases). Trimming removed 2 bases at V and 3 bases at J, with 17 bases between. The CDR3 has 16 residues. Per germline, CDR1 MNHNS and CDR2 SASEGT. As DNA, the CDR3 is TGTGCCAGCAGTGAATTTCGGACAGTTAATTTCTACGAGCAGTACTTC. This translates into CASSEFRTVNFYEQYF.

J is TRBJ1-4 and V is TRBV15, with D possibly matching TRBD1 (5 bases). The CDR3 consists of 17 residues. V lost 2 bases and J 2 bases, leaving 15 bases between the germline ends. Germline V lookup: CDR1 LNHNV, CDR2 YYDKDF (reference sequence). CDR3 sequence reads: CATSRTPLGTTNEKLFF. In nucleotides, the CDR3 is TGTGCCACCAGCAGAACCCCCCTGGGGACTACTAATGAAAAACTGTTTTTT.

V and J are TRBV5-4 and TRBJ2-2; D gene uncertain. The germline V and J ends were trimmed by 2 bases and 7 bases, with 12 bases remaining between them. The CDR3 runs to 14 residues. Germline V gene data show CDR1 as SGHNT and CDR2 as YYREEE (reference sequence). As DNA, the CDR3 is TGTGCCAGCAGCTTTATTGGTCAGGACGGGGAGCTGTTTTTT. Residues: CASSFIGQDGELFF.

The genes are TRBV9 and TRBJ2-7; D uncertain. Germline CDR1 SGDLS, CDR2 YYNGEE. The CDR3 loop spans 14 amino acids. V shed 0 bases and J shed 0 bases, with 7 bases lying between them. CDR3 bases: TGTGCCAGCAGCGTAGCTGACACCTCCTACGAGCAGTACTTC. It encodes CASSVADTSYEQYF.

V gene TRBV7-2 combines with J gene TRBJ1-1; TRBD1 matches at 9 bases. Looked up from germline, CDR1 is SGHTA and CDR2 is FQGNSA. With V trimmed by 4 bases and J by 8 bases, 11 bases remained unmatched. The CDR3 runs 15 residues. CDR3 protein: CASSSGTGSRREAFF. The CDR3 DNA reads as TGTGCCAGCAGCTCCGGGACAGGGAGCAGGCGGGAAGCTTTCTTT.

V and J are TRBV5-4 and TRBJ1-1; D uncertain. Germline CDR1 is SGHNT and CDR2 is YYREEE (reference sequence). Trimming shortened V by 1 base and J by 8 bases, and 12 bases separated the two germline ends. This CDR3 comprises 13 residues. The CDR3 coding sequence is TGTGCCAGCAGCTTGTGGGAGCTACCAGAAGCTTTCTTT. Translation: CASSLWELPEAFF.

CDR3 protein: CASSFGGAWEQYF. The CDR3 coding sequence is TGTGCCAGCAGCTTTGGGGGCGCGTGGGAGCAGTACTTC. V gene TRBV7-8 combines with J gene TRBJ2-5; perhaps TRBD1 as D (6 bases). The CDR3 sequence is 13 residues long. The germline V and J ends were trimmed by 3 bases and 11 bases, with 16 bases remaining between them. Germline V gene lookup returns CDR1 SGHVS and CDR2 FQNEAQ.

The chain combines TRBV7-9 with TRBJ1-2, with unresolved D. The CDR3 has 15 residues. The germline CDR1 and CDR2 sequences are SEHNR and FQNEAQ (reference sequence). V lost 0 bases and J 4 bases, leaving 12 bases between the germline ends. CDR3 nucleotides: TGTGCCAGCAGCTTAGCGCGTACCAGGTTCTATGGCTACACCTTC. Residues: CASSLARTRFYGYTF.

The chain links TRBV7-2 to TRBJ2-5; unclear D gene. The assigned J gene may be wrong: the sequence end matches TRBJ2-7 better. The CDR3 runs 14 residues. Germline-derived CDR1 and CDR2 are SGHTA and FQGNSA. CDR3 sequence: CASSLDWSSYEQYF. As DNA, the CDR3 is TGTGCCAGCAGCCTCGACTGGAGCTCCTACGAGCAGTACTTC.

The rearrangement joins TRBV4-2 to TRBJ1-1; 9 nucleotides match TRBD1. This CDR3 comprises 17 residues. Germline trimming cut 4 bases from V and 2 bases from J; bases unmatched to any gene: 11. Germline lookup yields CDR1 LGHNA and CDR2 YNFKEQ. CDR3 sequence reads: CASSRLGGTGPNTEAFF. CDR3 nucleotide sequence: TGTGCCAGCAGCCGACTGGGTGGGACAGGGCCCAACACTGAAGCTTTCTTT.

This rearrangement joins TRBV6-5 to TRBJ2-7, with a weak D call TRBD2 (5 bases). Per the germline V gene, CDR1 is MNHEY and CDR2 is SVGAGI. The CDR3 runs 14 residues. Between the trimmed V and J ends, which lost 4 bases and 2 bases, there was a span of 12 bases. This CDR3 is CASSFGENPYEQYF. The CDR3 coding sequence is TGTGCCAGCAGTTTCGGGGAGAATCCCTACGAGCAGTACTTC.

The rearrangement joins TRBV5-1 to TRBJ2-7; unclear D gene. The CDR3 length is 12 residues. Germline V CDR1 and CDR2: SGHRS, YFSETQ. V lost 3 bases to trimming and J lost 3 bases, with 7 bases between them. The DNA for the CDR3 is TGCGCCAGCAGCTCCGTCTTCTACGAGCAGTACTTC. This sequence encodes CASSSVFYEQYF.

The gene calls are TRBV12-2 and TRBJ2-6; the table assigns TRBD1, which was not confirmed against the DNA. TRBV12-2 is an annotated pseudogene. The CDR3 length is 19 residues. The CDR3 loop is CASRPRGPNRLDGANVLTF. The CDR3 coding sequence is TGTGCAAGTCGCCCCAGGGGGCCCAACCGATTGGACGGGGCCAACGTCCTGACTTTC.

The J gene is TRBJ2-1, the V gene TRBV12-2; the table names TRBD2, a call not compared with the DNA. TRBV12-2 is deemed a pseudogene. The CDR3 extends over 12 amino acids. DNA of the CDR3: TGTGCAAGTCGCTTAGGAGGCAATGAGCAGTTCTTC. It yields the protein CASRLGGNEQFF.

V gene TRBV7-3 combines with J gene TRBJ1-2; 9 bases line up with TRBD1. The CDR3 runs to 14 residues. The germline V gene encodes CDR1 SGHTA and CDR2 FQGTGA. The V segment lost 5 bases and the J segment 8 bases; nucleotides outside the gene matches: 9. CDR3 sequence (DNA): TGTGCCAGCAGCGAGACCGGACAGGGGAGAGGCTACACCTTC. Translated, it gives CASSETGQGRGYTF.

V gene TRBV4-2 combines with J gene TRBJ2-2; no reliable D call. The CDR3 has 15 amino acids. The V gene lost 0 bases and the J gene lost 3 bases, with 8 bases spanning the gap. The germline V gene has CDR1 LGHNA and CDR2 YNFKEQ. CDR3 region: CASSQERGYTGELFF. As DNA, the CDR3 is TGTGCCAGCAGCCAAGAAAGAGGCTACACCGGGGAGCTGTTTTTT.

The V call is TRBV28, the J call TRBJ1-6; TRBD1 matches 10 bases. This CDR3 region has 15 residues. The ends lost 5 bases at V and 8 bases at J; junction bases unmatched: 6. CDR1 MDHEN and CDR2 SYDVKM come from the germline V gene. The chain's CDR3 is CASSPQTGGYSPLHF. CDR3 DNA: TGTGCCAGCAGTCCCCAGACAGGGGGCTATTCACCCCTCCACTTT.